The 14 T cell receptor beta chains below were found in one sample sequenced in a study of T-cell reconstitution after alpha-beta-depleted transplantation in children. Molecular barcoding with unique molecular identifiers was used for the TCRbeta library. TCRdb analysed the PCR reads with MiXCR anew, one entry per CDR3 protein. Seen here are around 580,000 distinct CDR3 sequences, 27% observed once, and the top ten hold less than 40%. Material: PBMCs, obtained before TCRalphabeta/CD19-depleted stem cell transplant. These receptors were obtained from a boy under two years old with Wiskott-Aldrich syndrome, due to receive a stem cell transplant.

Here the CDR3 DNA reads TGTGCCACCAGTGATTCGTTAGCGGGAGGGCATTCCAATGAGCAGTTCTTC. Translating gives CATSDSLAGGHSNEQFF. This rearrangement joins TRBV24-1 to TRBJ2-1; 11 nucleotides match TRBD2. Germline-derived CDR1 and CDR2 are KGHDR and SFDVKD. With 2 bases clipped from V and 6 bases from J, the junction kept 8 bases outside the gene matches. This CDR3 is 17 amino acids long.

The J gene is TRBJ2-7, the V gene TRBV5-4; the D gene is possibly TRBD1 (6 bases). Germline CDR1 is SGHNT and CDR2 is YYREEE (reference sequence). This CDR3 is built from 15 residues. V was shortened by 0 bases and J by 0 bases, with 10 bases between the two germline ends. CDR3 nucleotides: TGTGCCAGCAGCTTGGTGGGACAAGTCTCCTACGAGCAGTACTTC. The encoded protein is CASSLVGQVSYEQYF.

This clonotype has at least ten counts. CDR3 bases: TGTGCCATCAGTGAGGGGTGGGTGAATGAGCAGTTCTTC. This encodes CAISEGWVNEQFF. The V and J genes are TRBV10-3 and TRBJ2-1; D uncertain. This CDR3 is built from 13 residues. The V gene's germline CDR1 is ENHRY and CDR2 SYGVKD. V was cut by 2 bases and J by 7 bases, with 9 bases left in between.

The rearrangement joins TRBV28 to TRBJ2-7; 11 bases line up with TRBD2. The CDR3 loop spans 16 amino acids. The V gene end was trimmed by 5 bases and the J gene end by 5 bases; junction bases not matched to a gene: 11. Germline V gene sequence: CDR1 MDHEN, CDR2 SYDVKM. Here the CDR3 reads CASSIYIAGGSHEQYF. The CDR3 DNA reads TGTGCCAGCAGTATATACATAGCGGGAGGGTCCCACGAGCAGTACTTC.

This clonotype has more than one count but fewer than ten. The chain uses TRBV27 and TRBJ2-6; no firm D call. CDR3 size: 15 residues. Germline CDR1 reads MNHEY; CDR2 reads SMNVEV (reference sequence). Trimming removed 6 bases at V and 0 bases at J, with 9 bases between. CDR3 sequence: CASRVGFSGANVLTF. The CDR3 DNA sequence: TGTGCCAGCAGAGTGGGTTTCTCTGGGGCCAACGTCCTGACTTTC.

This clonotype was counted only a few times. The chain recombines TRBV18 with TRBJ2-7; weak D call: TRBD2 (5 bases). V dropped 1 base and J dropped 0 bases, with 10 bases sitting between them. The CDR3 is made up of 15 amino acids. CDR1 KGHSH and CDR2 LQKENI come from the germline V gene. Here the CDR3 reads CASSPLATSSYEQYF. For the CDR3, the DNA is TGTGCCAGCTCACCACTAGCGACGAGCTCCTACGAGCAGTACTTC.

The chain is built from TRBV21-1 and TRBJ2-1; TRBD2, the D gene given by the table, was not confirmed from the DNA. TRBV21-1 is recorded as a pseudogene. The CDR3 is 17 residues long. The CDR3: CASSTLNQGGRRNEQFF. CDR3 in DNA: TGTGCCAGCAGCACATTGAACCAGGGCGGGAGGCGCAATGAGCAGTTCTTC.

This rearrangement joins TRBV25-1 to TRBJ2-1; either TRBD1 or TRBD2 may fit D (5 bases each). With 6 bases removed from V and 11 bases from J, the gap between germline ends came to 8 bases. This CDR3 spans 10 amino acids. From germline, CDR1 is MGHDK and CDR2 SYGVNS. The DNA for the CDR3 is TGTGCCAGCAGGGGACCCAAGCAGTTCTTC. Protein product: CASRGPKQFF.

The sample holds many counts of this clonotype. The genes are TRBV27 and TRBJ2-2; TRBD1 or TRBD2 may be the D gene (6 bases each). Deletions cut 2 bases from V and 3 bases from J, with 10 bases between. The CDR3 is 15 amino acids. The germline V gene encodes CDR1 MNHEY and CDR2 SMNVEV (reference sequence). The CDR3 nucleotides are TGTGCCAGCAGTTTACGGGGGCTGGACACCGGGGAGCTGTTTTTT. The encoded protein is CASSLRGLDTGELFF.

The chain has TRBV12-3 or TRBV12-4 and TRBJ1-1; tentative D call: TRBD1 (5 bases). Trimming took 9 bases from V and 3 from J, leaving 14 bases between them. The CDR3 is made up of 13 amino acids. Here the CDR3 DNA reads TGTGCCAGTACCGGGACTCCTGACACTGAAGCTTTCTTT. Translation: CASTGTPDTEAFF.

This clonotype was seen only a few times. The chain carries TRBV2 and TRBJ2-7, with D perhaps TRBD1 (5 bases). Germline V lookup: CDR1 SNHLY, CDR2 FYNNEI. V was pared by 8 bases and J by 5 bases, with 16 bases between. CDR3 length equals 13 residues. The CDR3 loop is CASFSGKGNEQYF. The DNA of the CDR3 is TGTGCCAGCTTTTCTGGGAAGGGGAACGAGCAGTACTTC.

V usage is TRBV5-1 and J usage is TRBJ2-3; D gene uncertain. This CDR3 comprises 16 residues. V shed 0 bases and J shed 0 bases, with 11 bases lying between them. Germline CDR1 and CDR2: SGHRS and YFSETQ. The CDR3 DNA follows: TGCGCCAGCAGCTTGGCCCCAGGAACTAGCACAGATACGCAGTATTTT. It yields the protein CASSLAPGTSTDTQYF.

The CDR3 protein is CASSLARLLAGYQETQYF. The CDR3 coding sequence is TGTGCCAGCAGTTTAGCCAGGTTACTAGCGGGGTACCAAGAGACCCAGTACTTC. This rearrangement joins TRBV12-3 or TRBV12-4 to TRBJ2-5; 10 bases line up with TRBD2. The CDR3 length is 18 residues. V shed 0 bases, J shed 0 bases, and the junction held 7 bases outside the gene matches.

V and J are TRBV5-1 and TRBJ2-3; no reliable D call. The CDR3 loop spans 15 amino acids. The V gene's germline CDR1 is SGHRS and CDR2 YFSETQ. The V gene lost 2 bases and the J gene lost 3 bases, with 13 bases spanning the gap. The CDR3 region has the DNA TGCGCCAGCAGCTTAGGCTACCAGAAGACAGATACGCAGTATTTT. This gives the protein CASSLGYQKTDTQYF.